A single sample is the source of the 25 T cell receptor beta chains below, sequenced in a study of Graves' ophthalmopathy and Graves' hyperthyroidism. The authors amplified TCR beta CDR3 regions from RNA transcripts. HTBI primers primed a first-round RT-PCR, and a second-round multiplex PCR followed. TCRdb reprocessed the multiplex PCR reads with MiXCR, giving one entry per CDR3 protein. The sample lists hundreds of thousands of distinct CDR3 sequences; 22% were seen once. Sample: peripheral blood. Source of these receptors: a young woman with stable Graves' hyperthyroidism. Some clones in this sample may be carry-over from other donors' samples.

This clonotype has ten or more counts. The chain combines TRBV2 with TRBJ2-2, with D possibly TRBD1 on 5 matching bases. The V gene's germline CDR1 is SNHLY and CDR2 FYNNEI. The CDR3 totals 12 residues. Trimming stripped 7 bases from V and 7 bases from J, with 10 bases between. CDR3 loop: CASKETVGELFF. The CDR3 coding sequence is TGTGCCAGCAAAGAGACAGTCGGGGAGCTGTTTTTT.

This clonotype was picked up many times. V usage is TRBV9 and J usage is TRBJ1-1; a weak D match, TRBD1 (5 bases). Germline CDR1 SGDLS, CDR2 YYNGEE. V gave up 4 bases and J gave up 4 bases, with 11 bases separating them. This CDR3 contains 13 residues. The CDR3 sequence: CASSQTVGTEAFF. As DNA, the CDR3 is TGTGCCAGCAGCCAGACAGTGGGCACTGAAGCTTTCTTT.

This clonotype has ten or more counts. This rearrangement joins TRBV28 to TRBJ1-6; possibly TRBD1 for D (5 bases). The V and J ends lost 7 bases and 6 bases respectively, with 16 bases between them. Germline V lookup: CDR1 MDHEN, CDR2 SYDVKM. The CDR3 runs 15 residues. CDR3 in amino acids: CASTLLQGPNSPLHF. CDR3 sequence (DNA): TGTGCCAGCACTCTACTGCAGGGCCCTAATTCACCCCTCCACTTT.

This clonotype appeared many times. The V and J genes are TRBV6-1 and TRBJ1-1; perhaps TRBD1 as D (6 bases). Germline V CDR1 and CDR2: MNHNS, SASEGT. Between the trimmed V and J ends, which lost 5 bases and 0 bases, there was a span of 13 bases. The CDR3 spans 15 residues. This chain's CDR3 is CASSRSGQMNTEAFF. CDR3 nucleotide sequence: TGTGCCAGCAGTAGATCCGGACAGATGAACACTGAAGCTTTCTTT.

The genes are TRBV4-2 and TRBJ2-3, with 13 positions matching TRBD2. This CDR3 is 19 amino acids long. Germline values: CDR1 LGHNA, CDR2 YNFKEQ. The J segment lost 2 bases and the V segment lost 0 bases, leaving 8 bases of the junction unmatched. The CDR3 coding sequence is TGTGCCAGCAGCCAAGATCCCACTAGCGGGGGGGGGTACACAGATACGCAGTATTTT. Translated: CASSQDPTSGGGYTDTQYF.

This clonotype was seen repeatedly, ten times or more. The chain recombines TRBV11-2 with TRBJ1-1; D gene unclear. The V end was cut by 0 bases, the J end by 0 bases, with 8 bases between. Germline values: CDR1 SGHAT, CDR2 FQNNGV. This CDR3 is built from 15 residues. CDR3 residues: CASSLEPGVNTEAFF. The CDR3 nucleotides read TGTGCCAGCAGCTTAGAGCCAGGAGTGAACACTGAAGCTTTCTTT.

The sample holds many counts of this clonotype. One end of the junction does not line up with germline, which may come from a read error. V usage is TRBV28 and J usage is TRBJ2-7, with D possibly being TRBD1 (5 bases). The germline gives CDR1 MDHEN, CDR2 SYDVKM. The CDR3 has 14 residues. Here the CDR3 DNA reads TGTGCCGGCAGTTCCCTGACAGCTTCCTACGAGCAGTACTTC. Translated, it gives CAGSSLTASYEQYF.

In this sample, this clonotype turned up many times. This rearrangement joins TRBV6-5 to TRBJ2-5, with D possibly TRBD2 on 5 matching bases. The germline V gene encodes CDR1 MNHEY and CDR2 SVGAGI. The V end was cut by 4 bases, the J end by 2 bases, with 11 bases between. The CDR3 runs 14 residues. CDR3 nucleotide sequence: TGTGCCAGCAGTTCCCCGACGGGACAAGAGACCCAGTACTTC. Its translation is CASSSPTGQETQYF.

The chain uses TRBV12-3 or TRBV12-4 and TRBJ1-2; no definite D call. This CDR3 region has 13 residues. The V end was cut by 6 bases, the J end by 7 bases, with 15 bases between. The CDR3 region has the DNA TGTGCCAGCAGCCAGACGTCTGCTGGTGGCTACACCTTC. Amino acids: CASSQTSAGGYTF.

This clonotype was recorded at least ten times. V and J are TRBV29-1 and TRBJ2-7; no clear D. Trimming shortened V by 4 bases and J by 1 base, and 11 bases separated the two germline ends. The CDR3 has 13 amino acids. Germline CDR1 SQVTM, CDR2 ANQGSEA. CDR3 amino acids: CSVVPGNSYEQYF. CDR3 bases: TGCAGCGTTGTGCCAGGCAATTCCTACGAGCAGTACTTC.

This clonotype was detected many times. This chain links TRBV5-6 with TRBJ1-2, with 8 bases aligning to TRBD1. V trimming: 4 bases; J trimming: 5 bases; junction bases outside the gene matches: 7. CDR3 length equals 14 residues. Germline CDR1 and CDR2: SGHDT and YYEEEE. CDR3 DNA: TGTGCCAGCAGCAAGACAGGGGCGGGATATGGCTACACCTTC. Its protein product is CASSKTGAGYGYTF. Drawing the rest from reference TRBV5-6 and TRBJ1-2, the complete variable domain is DAGVTQSPTHLIKTRGQQVTLRCSPKSGHDTVSWYQQALGQGPQFIFQYYEEEERQRGNFPDRFSGHQFPNYSSELNVNALLLGDSALYLCASSKTGAGYGYTFGSGTRLTVV.

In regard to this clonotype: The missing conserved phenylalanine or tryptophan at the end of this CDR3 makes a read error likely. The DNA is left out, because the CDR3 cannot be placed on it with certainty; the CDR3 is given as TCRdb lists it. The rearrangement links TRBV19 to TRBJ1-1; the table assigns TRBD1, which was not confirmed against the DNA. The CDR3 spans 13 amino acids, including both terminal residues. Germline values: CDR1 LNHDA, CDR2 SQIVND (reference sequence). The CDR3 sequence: CAIQGQGRTEACL.

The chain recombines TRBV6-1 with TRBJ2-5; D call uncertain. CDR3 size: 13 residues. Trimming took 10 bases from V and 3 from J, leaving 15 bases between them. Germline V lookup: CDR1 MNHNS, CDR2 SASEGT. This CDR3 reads CATNTLAEETQYF. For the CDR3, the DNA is TGTGCCACCAATACGTTGGCCGAAGAGACCCAGTACTTC.

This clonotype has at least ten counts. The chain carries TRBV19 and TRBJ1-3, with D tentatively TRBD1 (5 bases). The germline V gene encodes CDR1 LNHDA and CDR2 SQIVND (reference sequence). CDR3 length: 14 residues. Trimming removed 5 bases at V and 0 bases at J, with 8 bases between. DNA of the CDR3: TGTGCCAGTAGTTCGGACACCTCTGGAAACACCATATATTTT. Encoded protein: CASSSDTSGNTIYF.

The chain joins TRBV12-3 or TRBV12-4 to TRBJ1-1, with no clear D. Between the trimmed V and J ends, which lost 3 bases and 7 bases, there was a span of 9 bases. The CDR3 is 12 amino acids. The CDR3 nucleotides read TGTGCCAGCAGTTTGTTTAGGTTTGAAGCTTTCTTT. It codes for CASSLFRFEAFF.

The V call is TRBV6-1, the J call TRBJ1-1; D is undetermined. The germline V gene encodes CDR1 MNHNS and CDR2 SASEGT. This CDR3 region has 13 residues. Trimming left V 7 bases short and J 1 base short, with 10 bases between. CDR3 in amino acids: CASKVSANTEAFF. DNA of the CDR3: TGTGCCAGCAAGGTGTCAGCGAACACTGAAGCTTTCTTT.

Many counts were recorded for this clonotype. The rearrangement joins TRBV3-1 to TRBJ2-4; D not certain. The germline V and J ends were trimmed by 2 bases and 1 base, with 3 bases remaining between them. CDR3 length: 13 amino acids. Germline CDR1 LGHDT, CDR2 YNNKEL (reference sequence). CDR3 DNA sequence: TGTGCCAGCAGCCAACGTGCCAAAAACATTCAGTACTTC. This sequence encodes CASSQRAKNIQYF.

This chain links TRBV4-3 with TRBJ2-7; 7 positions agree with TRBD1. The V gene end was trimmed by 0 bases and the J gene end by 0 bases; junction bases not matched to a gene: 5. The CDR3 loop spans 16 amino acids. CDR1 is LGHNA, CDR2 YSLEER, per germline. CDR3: CASSQEFGTASYEQYF. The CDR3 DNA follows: TGCGCCAGCAGCCAAGAGTTCGGGACAGCCTCCTACGAGCAGTACTTC.

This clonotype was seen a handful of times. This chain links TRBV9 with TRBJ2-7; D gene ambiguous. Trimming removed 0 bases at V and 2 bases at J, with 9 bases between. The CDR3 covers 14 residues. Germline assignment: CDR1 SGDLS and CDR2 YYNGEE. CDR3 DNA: TGTGCCAGCAGCGTAGAGGTCACTCCCTACGAGCAGTACTTC. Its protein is CASSVEVTPYEQYF.

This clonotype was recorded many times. The CDR3 here is CASSFGDHGYTF. Written as DNA, the CDR3 is TGTGCCAGCAGTTTCGGAGACCATGGCTACACCTTC. The chain employs TRBV12-3 or TRBV12-4 and TRBJ1-2; D unresolved. Trimming stripped 3 bases from V and 6 bases from J, with 8 bases between. This CDR3 region has 12 residues.

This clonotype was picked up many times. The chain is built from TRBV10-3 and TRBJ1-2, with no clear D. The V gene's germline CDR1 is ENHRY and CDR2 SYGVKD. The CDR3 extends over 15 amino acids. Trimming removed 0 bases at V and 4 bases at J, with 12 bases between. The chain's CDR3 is CAISESKGEAYGYTF. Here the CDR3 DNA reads TGTGCCATCAGTGAGTCTAAGGGAGAGGCCTATGGCTACACCTTC.

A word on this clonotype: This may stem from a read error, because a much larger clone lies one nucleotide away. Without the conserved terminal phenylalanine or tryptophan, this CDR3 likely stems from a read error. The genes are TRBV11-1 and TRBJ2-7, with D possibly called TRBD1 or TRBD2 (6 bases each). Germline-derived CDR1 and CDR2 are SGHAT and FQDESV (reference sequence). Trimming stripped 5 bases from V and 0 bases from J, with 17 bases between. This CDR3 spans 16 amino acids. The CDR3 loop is CASSLGIGGGSYEQYY. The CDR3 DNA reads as TGTGCCAGCAGCCTAGGCATAGGGGGAGGCTCCTACGAGCAGTACTAC.

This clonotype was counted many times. DNA for the CDR3: TGTGCCAGCAGCGTAGCCTCAGGGGGAAACTATGGCTACACCTTC. Translated, it gives CASSVASGGNYGYTF. J is TRBJ1-2 and V is TRBV9; 7 bases are a match to TRBD1. The CDR3 covers 15 residues. V shed 0 bases and J 2 bases; nucleotides not matched to a gene: 4. CDR1 and CDR2 (germline): SGDLS, YYNGEE.

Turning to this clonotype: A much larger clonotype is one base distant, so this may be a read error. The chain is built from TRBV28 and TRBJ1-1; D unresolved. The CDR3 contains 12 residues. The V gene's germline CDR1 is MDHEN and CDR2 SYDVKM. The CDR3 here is CASSFPSGEACF. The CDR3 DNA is TGTGCCAGCAGTTTCCCCAGCGGTGAAGCTTGCTTT.

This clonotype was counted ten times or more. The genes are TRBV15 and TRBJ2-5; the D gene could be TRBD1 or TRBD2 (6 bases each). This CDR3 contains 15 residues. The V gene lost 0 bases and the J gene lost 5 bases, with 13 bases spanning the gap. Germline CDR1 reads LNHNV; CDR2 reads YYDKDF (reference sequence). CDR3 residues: CATSREGAGGETQYF. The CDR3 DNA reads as TGTGCCACCAGCAGAGAGGGGGCTGGGGGGGAGACCCAGTACTTC.